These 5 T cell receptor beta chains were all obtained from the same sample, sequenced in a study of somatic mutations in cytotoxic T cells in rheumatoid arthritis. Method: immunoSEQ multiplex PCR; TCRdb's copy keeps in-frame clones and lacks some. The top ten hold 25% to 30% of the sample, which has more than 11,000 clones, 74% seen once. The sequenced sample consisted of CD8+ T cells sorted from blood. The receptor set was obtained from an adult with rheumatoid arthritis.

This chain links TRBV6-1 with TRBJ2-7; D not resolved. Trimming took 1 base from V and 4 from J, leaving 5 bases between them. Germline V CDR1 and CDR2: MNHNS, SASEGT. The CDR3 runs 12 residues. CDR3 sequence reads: CASSEVGYEQYF. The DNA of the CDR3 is TGTGCCAGCAGTGAAGTCGGGTACGAGCAGTACTTC.

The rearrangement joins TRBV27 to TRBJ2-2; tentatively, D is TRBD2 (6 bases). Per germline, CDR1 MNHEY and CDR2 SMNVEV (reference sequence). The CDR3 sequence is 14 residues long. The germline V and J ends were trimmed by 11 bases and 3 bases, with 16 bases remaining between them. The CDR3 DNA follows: TGTGCCGCCCGCCGTGGGGGGTACACCGGGGAGCTGTTTTTT. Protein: CAARRGGYTGELFF.

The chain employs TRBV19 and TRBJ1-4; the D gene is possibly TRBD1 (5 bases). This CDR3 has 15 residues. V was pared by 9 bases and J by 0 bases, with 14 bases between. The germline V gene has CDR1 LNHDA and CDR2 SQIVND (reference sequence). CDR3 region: CASSPGTATNEKLFF. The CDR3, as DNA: TGTGCCAGCAGCCCTGGGACGGCAACTAATGAAAAACTGTTTTTT. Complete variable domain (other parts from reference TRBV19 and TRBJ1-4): DGGITQSPKYLFRKEGQNVTLSCEQNLNHDAMYWYRQDPGQGLRLIYYSQIVNDFQKGDIAEGYSVSREKKESFPLTVTSAQKNPTAFYLCASSPGTATNEKLFFGSGTQLSVL.

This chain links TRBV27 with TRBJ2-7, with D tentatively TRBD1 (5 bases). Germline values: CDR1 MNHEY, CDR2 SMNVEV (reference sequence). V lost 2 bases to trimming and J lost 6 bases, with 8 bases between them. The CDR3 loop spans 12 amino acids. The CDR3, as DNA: TGTGCCAGCAGTTTAGGGGCCTCCGAGCAGTACTTC. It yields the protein CASSLGASEQYF.

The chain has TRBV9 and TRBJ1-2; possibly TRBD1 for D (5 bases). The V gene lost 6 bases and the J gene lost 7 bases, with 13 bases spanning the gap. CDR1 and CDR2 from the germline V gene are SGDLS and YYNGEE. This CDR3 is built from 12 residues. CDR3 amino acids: CASKDQGAGYTF. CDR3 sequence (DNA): TGTGCCAGCAAGGATCAGGGAGCTGGCTACACCTTC.